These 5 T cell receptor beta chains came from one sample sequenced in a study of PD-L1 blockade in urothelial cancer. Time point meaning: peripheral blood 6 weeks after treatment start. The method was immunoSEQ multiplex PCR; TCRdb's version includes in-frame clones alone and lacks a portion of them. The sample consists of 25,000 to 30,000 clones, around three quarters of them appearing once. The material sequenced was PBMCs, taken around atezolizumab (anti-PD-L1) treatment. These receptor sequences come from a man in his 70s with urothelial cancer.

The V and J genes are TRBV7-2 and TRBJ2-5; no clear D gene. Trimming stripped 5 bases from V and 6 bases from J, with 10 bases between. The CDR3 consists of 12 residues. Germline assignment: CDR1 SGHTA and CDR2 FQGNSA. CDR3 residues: CASSPSQKTQYF. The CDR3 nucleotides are TGTGCCAGCAGCCCCTCACAAAAGACCCAGTACTTC.

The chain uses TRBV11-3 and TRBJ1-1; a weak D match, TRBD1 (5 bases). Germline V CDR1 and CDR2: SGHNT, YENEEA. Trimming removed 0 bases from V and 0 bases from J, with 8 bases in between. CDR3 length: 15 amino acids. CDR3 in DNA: TGTGCCAGCAGCTTAGATGCAGGGATGAACACTGAAGCTTTCTTT. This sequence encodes CASSLDAGMNTEAFF.

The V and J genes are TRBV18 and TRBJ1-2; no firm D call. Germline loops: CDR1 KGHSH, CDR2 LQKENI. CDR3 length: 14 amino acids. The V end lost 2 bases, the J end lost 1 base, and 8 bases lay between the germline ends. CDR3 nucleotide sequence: TGTGCCAGCTCACCATTGAGGGTTAACTATGGCTACACCTTC. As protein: CASSPLRVNYGYTF. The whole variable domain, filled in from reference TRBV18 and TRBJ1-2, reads NAGVMQNPRHLVRRRGQEARLRCSPMKGHSHVYWYRQLPEEGLKFMVYLQKENIIDESGMPKERFSAEFPKEGPSILRIQQVVRGDSAAYFCASSPLRVNYGYTFGSGTRLTVV.

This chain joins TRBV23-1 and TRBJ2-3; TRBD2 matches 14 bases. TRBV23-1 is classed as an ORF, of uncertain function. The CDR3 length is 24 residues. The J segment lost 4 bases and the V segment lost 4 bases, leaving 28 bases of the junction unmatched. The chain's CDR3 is CASSPTYNLDPTGTSGGPPDTQYF. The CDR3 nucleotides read TGCGCCAGCAGTCCCACATACAATCTAGATCCGACCGGGACTAGCGGGGGCCCCCCAGATACGCAGTATTTT.

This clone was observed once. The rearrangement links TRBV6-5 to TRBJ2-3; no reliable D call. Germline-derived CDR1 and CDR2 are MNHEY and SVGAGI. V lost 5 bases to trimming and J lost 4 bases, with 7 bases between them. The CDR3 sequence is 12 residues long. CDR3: CASSPSSDTQYF. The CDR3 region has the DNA TGTGCCAGCAGTCCGAGTTCAGATACGCAGTATTTT.